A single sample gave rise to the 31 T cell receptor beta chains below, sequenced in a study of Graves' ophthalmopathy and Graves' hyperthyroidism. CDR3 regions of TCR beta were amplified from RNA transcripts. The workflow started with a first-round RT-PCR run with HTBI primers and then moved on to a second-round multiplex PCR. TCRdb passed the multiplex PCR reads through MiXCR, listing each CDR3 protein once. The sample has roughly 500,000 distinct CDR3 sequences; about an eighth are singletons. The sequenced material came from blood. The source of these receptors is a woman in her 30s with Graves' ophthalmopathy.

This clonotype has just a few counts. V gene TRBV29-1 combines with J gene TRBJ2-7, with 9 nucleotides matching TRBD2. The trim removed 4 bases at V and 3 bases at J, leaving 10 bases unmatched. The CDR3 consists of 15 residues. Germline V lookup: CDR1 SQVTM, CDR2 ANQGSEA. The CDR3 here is CSVAGGLAGFYEQYF. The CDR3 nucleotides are TGCAGCGTTGCTGGTGGGCTAGCGGGATTCTACGAGCAGTACTTC.

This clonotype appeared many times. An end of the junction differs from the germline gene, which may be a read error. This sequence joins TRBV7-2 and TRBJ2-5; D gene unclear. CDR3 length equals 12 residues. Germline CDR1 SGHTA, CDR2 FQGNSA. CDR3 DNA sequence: TGTGCCAGCAGCTTAACTGGAGAGACCCAGCACTTC. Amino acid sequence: CASSLTGETQHF.

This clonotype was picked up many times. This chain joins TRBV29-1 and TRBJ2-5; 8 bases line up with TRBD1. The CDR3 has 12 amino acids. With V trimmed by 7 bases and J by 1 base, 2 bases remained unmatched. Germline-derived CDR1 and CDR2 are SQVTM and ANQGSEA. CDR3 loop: CSEQGVQETQYF. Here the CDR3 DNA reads TGCAGCGAACAGGGGGTCCAAGAGACCCAGTACTTC.

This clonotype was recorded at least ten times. This chain's CDR3 is CASSLGQGPSRNTIYF. In nucleotides, the CDR3 is TGTGCCAGCAGTCTTGGACAGGGCCCAAGTCGGAACACCATATATTTT. The chain carries TRBV12-3 or TRBV12-4 and TRBJ1-3, with TRBD1 identical over 8 bases. The CDR3 contains 16 residues. Trimming at V came to 5 bases and at J to 7 bases, leaving 13 bases not matched to a gene.

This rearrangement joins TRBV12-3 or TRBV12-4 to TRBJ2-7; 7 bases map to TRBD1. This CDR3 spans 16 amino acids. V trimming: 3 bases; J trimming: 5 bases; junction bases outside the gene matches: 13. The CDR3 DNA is TGTGCCAGCAGTTTGAGGGTTCTAGGGGGCCGTCACGAGCAGTACTTC. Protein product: CASSLRVLGGRHEQYF.

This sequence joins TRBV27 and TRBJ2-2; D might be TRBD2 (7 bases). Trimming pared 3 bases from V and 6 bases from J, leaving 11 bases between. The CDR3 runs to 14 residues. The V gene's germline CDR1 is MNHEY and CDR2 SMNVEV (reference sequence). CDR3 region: CASSLRGGAGELFF. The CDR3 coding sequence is TGTGCCAGCAGTTTGAGAGGGGGGGCCGGGGAGCTGTTTTTT.

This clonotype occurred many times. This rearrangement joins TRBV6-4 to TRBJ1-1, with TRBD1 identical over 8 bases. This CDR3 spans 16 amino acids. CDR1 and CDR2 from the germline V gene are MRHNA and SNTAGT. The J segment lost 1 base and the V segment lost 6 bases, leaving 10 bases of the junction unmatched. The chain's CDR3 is CASRRPRDRWNTEAFF. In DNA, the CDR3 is TGTGCCAGCAGGAGGCCCCGGGACAGGTGGAACACTGAAGCTTTCTTT.

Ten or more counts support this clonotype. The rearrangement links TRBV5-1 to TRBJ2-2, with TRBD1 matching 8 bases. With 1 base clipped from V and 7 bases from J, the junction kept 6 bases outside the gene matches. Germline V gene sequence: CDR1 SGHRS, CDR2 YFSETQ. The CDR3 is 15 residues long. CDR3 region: CASSLTDRVVGELFF. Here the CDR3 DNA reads TGCGCCAGCAGCTTGACGGACAGGGTTGTCGGGGAGCTGTTTTTT.

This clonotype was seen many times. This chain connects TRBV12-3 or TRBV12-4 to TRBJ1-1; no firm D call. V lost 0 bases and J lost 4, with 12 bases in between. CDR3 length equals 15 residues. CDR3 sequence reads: CASSLAPVYSTEAFF. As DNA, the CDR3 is TGTGCCAGCAGTTTAGCGCCTGTGTATAGCACTGAAGCTTTCTTT.

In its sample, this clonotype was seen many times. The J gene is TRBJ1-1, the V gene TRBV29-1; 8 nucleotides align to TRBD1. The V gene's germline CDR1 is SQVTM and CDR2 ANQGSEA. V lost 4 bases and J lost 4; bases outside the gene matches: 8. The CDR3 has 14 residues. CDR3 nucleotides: TGCAGCGTTGGTTCAGGGGGCAGGACCACTGAAGCTTTCTTT. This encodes CSVGSGGRTTEAFF.

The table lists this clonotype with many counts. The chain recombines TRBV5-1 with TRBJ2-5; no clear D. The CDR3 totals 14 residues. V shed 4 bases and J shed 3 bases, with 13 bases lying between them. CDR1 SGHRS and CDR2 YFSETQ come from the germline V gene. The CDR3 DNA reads TGCGCCAGCAGCCTATGGACGGGCGAAGAGACCCAGTACTTC. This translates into CASSLWTGEETQYF.

The CDR3 region is CSARGWRGWSGTRYEQYF. CDR3 DNA: TGCAGTGCTAGAGGCTGGAGGGGGTGGTCAGGGACCAGGTACGAGCAGTACTTC. The chain couples TRBV20-1 to TRBJ2-7; D might be TRBD1 or TRBD2, each matching 6 bases. V gave up 1 base and J gave up 4 bases, with 26 bases separating them. The CDR3 runs to 18 residues. The germline CDR1 and CDR2 sequences are DFQATT and SNEGSKA (reference sequence).

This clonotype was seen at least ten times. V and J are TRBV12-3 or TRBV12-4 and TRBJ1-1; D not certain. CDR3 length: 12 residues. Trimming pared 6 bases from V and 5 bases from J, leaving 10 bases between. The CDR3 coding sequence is TGTGCCAGCAGCCTGTCCGGGACTGAAGCTTTCTTT. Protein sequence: CASSLSGTEAFF.

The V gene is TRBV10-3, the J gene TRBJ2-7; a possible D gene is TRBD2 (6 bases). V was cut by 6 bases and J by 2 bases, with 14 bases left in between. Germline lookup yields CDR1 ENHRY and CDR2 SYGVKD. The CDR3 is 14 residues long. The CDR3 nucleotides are TGTGCCATCAGCCGGGGGACGGAGACCTACGAGCAGTACTTC. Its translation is CAISRGTETYEQYF.

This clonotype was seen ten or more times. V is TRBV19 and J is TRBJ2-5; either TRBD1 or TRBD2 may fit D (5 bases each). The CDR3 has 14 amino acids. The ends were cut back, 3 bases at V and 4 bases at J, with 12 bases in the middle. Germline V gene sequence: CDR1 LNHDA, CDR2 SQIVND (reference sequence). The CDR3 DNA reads TGTGCCAGTAGTATCAGTCCGGGGCGAGAGACCCAGTACTTC. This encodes CASSISPGRETQYF. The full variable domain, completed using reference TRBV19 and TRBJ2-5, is DGGITQSPKYLFRKEGQNVTLSCEQNLNHDAMYWYRQDPGQGLRLIYYSQIVNDFQKGDIAEGYSVSREKKESFPLTVTSAQKNPTAFYLCASSISPGRETQYFGPGTRLLVL.

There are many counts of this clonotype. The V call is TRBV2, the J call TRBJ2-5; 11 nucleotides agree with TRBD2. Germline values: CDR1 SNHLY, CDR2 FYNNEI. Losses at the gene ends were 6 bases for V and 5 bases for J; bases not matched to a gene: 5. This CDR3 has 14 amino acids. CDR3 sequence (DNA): TGTGCCAGCAGAATAGCGGGAGGGCCGGAGACCCAGTACTTC. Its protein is CASRIAGGPETQYF.

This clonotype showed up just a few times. CDR3 nucleotide sequence: TGTGCCATCAGTGAGAAGGACAGGGGGACTACTGAAGCTTTCTTT. Its protein is CAISEKDRGTTEAFF. The rearrangement links TRBV10-3 to TRBJ1-1; 10 nucleotides align to TRBD1. CDR3 size: 15 residues. The V gene's germline CDR1 is ENHRY and CDR2 SYGVKD. Trimming removed 2 bases from V and 5 bases from J; junction bases left unmatched: 5.

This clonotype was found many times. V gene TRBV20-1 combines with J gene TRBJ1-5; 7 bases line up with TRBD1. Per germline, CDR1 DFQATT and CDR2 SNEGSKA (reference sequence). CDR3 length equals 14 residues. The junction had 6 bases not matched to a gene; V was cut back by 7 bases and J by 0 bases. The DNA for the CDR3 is TGCAGTGTCCCCGGACAGGATAGCAATCAGCCCCAGCATTTT. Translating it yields CSVPGQDSNQPQHF.

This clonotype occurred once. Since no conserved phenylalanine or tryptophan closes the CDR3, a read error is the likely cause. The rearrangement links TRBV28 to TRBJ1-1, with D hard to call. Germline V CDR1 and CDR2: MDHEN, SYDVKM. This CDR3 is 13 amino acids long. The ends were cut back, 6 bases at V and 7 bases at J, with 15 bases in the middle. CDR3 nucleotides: TGTGCCAGCAGGTTTGGAGGGAATGGTGAAGCTTTCTAT. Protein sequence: CASRFGGNGEAFY.

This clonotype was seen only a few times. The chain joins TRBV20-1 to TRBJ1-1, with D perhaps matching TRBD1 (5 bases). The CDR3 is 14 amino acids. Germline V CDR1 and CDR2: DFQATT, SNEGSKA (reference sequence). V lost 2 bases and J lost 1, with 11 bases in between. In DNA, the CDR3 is TGCAGTGCTAGACCTTCAACAGGGAACACTGAAGCTTTCTTT. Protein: CSARPSTGNTEAFF.

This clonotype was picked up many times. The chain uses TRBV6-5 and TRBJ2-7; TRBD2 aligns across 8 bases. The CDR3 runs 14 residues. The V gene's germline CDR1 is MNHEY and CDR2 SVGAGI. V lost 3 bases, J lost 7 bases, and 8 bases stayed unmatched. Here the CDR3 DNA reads TGTGCCAGCAGTTATATTTCGGGGGGGCGGGAGCAGTACTTC. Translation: CASSYISGGREQYF.

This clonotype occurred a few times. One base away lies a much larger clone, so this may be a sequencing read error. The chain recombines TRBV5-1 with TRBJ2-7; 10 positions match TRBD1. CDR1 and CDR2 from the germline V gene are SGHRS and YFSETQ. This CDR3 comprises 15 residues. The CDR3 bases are TGCGCCAGCAGCCACAGACAGGGGGCCCCCTACGAGCAGCACTTC. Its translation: CASSHRQGAPYEQHF.

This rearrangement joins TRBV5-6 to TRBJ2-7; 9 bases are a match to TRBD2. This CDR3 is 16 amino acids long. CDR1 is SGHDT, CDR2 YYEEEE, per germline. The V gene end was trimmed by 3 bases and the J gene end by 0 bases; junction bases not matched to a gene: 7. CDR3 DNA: TGTGCCAGCAGCTCGGTAGCGGGGGCGTCCTCCTACGAGCAGTACTTC. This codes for CASSSVAGASSYEQYF.

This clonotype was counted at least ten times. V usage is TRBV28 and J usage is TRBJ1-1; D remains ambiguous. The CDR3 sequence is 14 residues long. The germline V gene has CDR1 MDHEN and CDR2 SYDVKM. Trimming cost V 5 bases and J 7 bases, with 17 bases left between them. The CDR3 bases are TGTGCCAGCAGTCTCTATCCGGGTCTGCTTGAAGCTTTCTTT. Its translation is CASSLYPGLLEAFF.

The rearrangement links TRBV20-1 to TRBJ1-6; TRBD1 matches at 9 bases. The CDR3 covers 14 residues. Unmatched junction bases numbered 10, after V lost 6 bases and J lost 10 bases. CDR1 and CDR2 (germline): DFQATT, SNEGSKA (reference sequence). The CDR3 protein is CSAPGQGEYSPLHF. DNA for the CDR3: TGCAGTGCACCGGGACAGGGAGAGTACTCACCCCTCCACTTT.

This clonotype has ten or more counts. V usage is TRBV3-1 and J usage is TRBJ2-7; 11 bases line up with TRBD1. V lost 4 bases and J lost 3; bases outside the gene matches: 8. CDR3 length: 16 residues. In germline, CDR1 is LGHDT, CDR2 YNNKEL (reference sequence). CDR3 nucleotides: TGTGCCAGCAGCCCATGGGACAGGGGGGTCTTCTACGAGCAGTACTTC. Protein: CASSPWDRGVFYEQYF.

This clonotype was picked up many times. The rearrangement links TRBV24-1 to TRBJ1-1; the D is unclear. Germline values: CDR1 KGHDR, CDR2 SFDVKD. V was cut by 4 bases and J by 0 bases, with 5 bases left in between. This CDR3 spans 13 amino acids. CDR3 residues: CATSEGMNTEAFF. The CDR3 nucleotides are TGTGCCACCAGTGAAGGTATGAACACTGAAGCTTTCTTT.

CDR3 protein: CASSFTGQGPNQPQHF. Written as DNA, the CDR3 is TGTGCCAGCAGCTTTACCGGACAGGGGCCCAATCAGCCCCAGCATTTT. The chain is built from TRBV11-1 and TRBJ1-5; 9 bases match TRBD1. Germline values: CDR1 SGHAT, CDR2 FQDESV (reference sequence). V gave up 3 bases and J gave up 3 bases; unmatched junction bases: 6. The CDR3 is made up of 16 amino acids.

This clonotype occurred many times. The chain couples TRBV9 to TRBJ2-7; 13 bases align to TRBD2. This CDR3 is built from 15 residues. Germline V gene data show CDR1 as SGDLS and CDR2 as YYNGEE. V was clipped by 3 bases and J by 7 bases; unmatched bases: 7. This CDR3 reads CASSGTSGGAVEQYF. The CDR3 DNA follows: TGTGCCAGCAGCGGAACTAGCGGGGGGGCGGTTGAGCAGTACTTC.

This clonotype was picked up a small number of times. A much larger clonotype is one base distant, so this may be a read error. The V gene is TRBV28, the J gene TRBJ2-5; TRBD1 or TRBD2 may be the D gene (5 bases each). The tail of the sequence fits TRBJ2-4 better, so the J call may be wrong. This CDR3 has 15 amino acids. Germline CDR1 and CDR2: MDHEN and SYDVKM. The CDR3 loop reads CASGQHGTEKNIQYF. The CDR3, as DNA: TGTGCCAGCGGCCAACACGGGACGGAAAAAAACATTCAGTACTTC.

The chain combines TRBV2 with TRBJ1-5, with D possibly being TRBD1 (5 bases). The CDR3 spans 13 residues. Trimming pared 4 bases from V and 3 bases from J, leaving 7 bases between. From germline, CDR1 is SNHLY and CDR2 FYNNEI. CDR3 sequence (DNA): TGTGCCAGCAGTGGGGGCTACAATCAGCCCCAGCATTTT. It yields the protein CASSGGYNQPQHF.